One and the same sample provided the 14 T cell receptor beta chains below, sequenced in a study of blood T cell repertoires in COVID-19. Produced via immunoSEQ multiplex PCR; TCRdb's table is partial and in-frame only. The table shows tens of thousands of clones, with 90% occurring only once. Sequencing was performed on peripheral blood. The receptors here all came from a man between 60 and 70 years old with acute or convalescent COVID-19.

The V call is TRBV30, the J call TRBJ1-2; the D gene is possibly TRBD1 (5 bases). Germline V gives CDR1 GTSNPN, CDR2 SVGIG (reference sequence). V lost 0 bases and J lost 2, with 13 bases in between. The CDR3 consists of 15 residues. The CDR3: CAWSVPGLWNYGYTF. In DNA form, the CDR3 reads TGTGCCTGGAGTGTACCGGGACTTTGGAACTATGGCTACACCTTC.

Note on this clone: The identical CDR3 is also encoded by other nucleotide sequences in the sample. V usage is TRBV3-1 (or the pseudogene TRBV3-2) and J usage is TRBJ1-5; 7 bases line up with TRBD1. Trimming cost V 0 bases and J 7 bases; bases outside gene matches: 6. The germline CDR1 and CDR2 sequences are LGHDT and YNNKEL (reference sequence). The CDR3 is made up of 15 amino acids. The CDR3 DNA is TGTGCCAGCAGCCAAGATCAGCCAGGGGGACAGCCCCAGCATTTT. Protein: CASSQDQPGGQPQHF.

CDR3 sequence reads: CASSQANLSKNIQYF. Here the CDR3 DNA reads TGTGCCAGTAGTCAGGCAAACCTCTCCAAAAACATTCAGTACTTC. The chain has TRBV19 and TRBJ2-4; D ambiguous. The CDR3 has 15 amino acids. Looked up from germline, CDR1 is LNHDA and CDR2 is SQIVND (reference sequence). V dropped 5 bases and J dropped 2 bases, with 13 bases sitting between them.

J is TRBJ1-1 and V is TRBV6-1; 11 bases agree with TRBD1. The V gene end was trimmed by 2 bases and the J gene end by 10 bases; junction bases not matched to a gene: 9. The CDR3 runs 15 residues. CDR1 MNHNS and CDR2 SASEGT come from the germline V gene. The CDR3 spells CASSERGQGASVAFF. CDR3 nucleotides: TGTGCCAGCAGTGAAAGAGGACAGGGGGCTTCAGTAGCTTTCTTT.

The CDR3 protein is CASTPNGWTGSRGEQYF. The CDR3 DNA is TGCGCCAGCACCCCGAACGGCTGGACAGGCTCCAGGGGCGAGCAGTACTTC. The chain links TRBV5-1 to TRBJ2-7; 7 bases agree with TRBD1. The CDR3 totals 17 residues. Germline CDR1 SGHRS, CDR2 YFSETQ. The J segment lost 6 bases and the V segment lost 6 bases, leaving 21 bases of the junction unmatched.

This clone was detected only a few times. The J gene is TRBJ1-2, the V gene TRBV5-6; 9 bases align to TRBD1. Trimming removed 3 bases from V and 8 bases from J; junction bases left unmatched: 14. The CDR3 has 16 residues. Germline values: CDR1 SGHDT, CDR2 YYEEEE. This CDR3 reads CASSSSRDRVPGGYTF. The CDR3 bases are TGTGCCAGCAGCTCGTCCCGGGACAGGGTTCCTGGCGGCTACACCTTC.

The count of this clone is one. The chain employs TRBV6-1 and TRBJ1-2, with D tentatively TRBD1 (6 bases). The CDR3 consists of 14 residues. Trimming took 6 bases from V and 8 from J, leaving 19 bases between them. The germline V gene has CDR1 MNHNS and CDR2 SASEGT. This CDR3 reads CASSNLGTPTGYTF. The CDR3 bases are TGTGCCAGCAGCAACCTGGGGACACCCACGGGCTACACCTTC.

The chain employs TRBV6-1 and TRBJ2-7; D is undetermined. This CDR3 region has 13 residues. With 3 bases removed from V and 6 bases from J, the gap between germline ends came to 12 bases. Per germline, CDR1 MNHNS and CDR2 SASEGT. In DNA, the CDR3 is TGTGCCAGCAGTGAGGGCGTAGTATTCGAGCAGTACTTC. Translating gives CASSEGVVFEQYF.

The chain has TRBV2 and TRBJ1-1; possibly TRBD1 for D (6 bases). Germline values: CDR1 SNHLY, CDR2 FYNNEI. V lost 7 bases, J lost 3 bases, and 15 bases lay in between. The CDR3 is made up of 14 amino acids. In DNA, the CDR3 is TGTGCCAGCAAATCCGCCAGGGGCCACACTGAAGCTTTCTTT. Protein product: CASKSARGHTEAFF.

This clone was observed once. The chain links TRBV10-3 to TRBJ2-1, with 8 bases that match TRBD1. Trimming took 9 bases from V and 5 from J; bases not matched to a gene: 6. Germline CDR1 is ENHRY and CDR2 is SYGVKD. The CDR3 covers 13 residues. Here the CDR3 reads CAIGQGADNEQFF. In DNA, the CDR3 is TGTGCCATAGGACAGGGAGCGGACAATGAGCAGTTCTTC.

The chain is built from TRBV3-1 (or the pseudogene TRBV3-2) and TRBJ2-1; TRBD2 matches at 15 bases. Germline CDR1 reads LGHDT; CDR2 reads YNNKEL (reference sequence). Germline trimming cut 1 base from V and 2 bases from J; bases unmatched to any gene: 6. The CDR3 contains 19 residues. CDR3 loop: CASSQVGLAGGDAYNEQFF. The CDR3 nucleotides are TGTGCCAGCAGCCAAGTTGGACTAGCGGGGGGGGACGCCTACAATGAGCAGTTCTTC.

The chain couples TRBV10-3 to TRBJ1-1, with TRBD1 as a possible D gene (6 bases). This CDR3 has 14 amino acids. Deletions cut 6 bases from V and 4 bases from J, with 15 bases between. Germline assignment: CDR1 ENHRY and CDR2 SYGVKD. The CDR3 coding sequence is TGTGCCATCAGGAACAGGGTTCCGGGCACTGAAGCTTTCTTT. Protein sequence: CAIRNRVPGTEAFF.

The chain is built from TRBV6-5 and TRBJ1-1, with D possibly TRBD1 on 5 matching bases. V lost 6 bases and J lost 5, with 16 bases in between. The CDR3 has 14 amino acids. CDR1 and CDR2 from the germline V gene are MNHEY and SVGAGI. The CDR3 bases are TGTGCCAGCAGCGCGAAGTTGGGGCGGACTGAAGCTTTCTTT. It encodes CASSAKLGRTEAFF.

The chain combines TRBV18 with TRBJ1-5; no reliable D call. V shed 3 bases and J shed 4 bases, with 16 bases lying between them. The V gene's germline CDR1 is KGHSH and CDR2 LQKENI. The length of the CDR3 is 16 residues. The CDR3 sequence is CASSPAGTSTNQPQHF. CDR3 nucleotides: TGTGCCAGCTCACCTGCAGGCACCTCAACAAATCAGCCCCAGCATTTT.